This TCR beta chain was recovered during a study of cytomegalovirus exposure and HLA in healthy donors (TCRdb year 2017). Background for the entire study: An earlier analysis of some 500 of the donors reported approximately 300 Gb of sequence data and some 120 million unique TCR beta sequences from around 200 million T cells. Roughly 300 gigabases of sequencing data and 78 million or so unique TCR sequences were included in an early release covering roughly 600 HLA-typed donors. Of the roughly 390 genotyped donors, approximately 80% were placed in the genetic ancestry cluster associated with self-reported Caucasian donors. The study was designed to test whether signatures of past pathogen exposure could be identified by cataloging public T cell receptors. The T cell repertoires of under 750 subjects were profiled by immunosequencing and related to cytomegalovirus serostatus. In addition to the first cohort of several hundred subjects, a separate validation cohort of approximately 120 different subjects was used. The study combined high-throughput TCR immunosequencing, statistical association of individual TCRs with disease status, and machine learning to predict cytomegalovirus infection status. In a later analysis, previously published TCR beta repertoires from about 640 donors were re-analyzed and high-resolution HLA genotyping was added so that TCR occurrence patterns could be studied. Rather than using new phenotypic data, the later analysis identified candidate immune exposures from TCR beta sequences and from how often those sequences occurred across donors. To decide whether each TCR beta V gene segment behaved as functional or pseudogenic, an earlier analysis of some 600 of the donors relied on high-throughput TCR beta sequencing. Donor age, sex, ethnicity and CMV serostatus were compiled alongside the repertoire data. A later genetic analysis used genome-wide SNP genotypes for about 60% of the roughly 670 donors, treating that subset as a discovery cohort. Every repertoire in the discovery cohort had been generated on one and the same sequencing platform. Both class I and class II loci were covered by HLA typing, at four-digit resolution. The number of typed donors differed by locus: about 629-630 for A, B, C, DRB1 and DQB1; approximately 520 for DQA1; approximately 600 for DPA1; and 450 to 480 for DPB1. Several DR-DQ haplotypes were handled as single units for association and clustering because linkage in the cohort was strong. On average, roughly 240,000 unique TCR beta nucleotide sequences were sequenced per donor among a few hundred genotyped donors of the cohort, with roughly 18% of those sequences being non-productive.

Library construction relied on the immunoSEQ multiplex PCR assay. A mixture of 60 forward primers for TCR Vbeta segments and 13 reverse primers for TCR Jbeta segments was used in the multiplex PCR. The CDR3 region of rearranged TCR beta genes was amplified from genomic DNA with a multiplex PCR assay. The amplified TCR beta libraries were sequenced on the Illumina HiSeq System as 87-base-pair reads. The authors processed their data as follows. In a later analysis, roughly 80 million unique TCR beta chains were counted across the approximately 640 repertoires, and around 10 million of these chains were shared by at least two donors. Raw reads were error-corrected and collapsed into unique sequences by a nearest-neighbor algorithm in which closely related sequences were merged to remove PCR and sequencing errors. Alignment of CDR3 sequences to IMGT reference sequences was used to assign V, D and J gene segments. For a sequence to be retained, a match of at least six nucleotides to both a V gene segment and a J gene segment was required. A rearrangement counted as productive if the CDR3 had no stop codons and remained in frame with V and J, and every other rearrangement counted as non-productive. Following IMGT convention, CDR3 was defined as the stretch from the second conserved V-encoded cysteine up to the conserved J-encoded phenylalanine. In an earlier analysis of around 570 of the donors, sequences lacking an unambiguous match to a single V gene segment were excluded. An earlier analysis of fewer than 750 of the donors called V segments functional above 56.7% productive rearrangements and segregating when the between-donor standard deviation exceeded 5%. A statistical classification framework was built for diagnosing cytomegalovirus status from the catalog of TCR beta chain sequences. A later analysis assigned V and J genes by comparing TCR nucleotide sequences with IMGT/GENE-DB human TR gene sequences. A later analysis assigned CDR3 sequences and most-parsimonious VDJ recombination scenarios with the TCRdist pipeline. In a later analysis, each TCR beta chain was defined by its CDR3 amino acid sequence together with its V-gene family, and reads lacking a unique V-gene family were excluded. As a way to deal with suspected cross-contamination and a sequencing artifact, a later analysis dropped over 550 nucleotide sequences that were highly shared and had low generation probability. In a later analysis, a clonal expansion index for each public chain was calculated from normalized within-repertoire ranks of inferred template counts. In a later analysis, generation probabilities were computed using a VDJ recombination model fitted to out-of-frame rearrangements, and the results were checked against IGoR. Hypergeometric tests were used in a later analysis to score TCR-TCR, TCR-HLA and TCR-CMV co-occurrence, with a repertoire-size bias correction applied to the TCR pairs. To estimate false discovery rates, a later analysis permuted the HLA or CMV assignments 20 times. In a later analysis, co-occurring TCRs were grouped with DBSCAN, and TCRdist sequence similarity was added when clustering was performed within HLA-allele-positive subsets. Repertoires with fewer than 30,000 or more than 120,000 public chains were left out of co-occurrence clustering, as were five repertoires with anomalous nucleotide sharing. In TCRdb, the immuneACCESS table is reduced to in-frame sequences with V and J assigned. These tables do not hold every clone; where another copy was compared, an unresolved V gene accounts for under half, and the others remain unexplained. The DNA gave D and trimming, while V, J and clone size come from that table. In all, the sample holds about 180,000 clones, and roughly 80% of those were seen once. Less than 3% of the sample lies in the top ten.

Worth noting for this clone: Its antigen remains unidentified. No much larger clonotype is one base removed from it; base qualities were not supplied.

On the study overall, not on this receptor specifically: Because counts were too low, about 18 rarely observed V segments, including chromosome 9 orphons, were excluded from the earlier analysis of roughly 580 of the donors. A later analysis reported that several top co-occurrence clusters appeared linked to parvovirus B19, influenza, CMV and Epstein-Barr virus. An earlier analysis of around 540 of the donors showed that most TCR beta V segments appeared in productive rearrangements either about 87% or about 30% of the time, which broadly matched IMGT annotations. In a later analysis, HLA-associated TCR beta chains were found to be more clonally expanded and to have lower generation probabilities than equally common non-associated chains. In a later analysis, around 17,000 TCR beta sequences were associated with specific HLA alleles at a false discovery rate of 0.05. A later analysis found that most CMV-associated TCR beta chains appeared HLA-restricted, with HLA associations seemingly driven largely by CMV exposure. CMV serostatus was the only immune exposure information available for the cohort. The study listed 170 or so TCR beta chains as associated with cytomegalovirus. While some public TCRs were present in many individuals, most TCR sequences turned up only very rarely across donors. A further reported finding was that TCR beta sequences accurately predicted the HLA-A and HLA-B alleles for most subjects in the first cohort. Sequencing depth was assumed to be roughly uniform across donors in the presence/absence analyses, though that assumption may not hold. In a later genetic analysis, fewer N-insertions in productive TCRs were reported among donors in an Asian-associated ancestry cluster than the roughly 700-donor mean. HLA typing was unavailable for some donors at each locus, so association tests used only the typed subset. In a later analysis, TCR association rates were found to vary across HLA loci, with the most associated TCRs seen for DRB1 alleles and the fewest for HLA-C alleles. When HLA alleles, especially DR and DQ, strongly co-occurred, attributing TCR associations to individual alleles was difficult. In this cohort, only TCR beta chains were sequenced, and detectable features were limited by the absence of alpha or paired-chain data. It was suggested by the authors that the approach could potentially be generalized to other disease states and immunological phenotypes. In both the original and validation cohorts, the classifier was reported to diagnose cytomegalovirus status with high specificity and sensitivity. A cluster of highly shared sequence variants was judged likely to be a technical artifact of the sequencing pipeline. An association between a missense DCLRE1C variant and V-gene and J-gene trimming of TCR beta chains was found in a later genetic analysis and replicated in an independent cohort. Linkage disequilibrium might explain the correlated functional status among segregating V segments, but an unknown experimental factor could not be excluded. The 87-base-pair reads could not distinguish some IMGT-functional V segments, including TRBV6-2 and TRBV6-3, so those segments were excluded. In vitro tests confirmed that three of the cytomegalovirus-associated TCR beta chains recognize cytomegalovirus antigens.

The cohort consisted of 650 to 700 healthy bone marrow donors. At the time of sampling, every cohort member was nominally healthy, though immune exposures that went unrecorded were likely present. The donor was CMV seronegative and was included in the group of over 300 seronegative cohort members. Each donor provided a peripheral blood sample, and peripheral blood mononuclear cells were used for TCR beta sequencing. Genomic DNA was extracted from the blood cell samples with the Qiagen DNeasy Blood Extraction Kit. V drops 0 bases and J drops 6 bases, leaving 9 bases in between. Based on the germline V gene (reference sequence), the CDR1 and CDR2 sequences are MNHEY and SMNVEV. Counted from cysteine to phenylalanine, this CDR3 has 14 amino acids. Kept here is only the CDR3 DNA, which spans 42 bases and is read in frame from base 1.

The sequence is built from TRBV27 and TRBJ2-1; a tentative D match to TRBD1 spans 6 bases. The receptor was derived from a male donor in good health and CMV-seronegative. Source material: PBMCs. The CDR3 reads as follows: CASSLSVRGNEQFF. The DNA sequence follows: TGTGCCAGCAGTTTATCGGTCAGGGGCAATGAGCAGTTCTTC.